The T cell receptor (beta chain) under discussion was sequenced for a study of control samples from healthy donors and cancer patients. Produced via immunoSEQ multiplex PCR; TCRdb's table is partial and in-frame only. The table has some 150,000 clones, about 94% seen once. The V end lost 0 bases, the J end lost 6 bases, and 15 bases lay between the germline ends. This CDR3 is built from 16 residues. Germline CDR1 is SGHRS and CDR2 is YFSETQ. V gene TRBV5-1 combines with J gene TRBJ2-2, with a possible D match to TRBD2 (6 bases). The sequence was collected from a man between 60 and 70 years old with colorectal cancer. What was sequenced was PBMCs. The CDR3, as DNA: TGCGCCAGCAGCTTGGAGAGTTGGGGGGACGCCGGGGAGCTGTTTTTT. This encodes CASSLESWGDAGELFF.